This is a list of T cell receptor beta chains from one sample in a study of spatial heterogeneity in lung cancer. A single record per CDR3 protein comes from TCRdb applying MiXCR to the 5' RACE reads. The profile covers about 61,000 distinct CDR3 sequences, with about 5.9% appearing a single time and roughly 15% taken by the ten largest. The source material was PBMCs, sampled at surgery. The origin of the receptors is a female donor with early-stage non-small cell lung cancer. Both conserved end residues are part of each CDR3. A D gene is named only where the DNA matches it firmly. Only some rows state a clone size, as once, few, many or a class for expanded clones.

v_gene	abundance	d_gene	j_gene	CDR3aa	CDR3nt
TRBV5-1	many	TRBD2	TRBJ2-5	CASSLGWRGAKETQYF	TGCGCCAGCAGCTTGGGATGGCGGGGGGCGAAAGAGACCCAGTACTTC
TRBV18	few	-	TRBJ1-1	CASSPPGGSTEAFF	TGTGCCAGCTCACCACCCGGTGGAAGCACTGAAGCTTTCTTT
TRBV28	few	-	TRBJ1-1	CASFPIRQGRAEAFF	TGTGCCAGCTTCCCGATCCGTCAGGGGCGTGCTGAAGCTTTCTTT
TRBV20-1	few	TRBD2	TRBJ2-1	CSAELAGYNEQFF	TGCAGTGCTGAGCTAGCGGGCTACAATGAGCAGTTCTTC
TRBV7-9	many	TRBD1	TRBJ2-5	CASSFLGQLSQETQYF	TGTGCCAGCAGCTTCCTGGGACAGTTAAGCCAAGAGACCCAGTACTTC
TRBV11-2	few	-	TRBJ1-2	CASSLDNGVIDGYTF	TGTGCCAGCAGCTTAGATAACGGGGTGATCGATGGCTACACCTTC
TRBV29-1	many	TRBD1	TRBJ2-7	CSAGQGASFEQYF	TGCAGCGCGGGGCAGGGGGCTTCCTTCGAGCAGTACTTC
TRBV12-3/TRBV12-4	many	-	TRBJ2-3	CASSFPAKDTQYF	TGTGCCAGCAGTTTTCCGGCAAAAGATACGCAGTATTTT
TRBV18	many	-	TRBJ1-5	CASSSGRQWPQHF	TGTGCCAGCTCAAGCGGGCGGCAATGGCCCCAGCATTTT
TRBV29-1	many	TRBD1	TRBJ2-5	CSVEDQFEQGGSGTQYF	TGCAGCGTTGAAGATCAATTCGAACAGGGGGGAAGTGGAACCCAGTACTTC
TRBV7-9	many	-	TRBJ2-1	CASSPPGEQFF	TGTGCCAGCAGCCCACCGGGTGAGCAGTTCTTC
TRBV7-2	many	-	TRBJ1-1	CASSLVPGDTEAFF	TGTGCCAGCAGCTTAGTTCCAGGGGACACTGAAGCTTTCTTT
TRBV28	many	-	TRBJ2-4	CASSLGGPKNIQYF	TGTGCCAGCAGTCTGGGGGGCCCCAAAAACATTCAGTACTTC
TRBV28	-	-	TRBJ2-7	CASSPPASLYSAEQYF	TGTGCCAGCAGTCCTCCCGCCAGCCTGTACTCGGCCGAGCAGTACTTC
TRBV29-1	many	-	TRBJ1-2	CSVQDQYGYTF	TGCAGCGTCCAGGACCAATATGGCTACACCTTC
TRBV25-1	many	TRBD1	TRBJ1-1	CASSRTGAIQAEAFF	TGTGCCAGCAGTAGGACAGGGGCAATCCAGGCTGAAGCTTTCTTT
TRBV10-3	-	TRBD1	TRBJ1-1	CAITGTGKNTEAFF	TGTGCCATCACTGGGACAGGGAAGAACACTGAAGCTTTCTTT
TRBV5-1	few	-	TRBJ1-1	CASSSLTGGGTEAFF	TGCGCCAGCAGCTCCCTGACAGGCGGGGGCACTGAAGCTTTCTTT
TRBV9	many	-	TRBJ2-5	CASSVEPQETQYF	TGTGCCAGCAGCGTAGAACCCCAAGAGACCCAGTACTTC
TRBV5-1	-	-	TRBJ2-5	CASSPGTLPQETQYF	TGCGCCAGCAGCCCGGGGACTCTTCCCCAAGAGACCCAGTACTTC
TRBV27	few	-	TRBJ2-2	CASSFSGRYTGELFF	TGTGCCAGCAGTTTTTCAGGCAGATACACCGGGGAGCTGTTTTTT
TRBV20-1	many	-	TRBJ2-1	CSARDREGPYNEQFF	TGCAGTGCTAGAGACAGAGAGGGGCCCTACAATGAGCAGTTCTTC
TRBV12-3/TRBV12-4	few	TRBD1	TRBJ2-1	CASSLLGQGNNEQFF	TGTGCCAGCAGTTTATTGGGACAGGGTAACAATGAGCAGTTCTTC
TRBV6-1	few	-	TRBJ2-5	CASSEPPGTQYF	TGTGCCAGCAGTGAACCCCCGGGGACCCAGTACTTC
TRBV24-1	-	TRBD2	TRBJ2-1	CATSVRTSGNNEQFF	TGTGCCACCAGTGTAAGGACTAGCGGGAACAATGAGCAGTTCTTC
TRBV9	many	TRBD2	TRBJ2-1	CASSRNLGTSGIGSYNEQFF	TGTGCCAGCAGCCGTAACTTGGGGACTAGCGGGATCGGCTCCTACAATGAGCAGTTCTTC
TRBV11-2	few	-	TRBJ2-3	CASSLLGAGTDTQYF	TGTGCCAGCAGCCTACTGGGGGCTGGCACAGATACGCAGTATTTT
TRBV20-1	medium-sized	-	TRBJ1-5	CSARDQGGPQPQHF	TGCAGTGCTAGAGATCAGGGAGGGCCGCAGCCCCAGCATTTT
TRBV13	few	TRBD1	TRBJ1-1	CASSLPTGGTEAFF	TGTGCCAGCAGCTTACCCACAGGGGGCACTGAAGCTTTCTTT
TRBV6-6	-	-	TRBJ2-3	CASRDARGADTQYF	TGTGCCAGCAGGGACGCGAGGGGAGCAGATACGCAGTATTTT
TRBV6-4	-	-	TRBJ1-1	CASSLHPNTEAFF	TGTGCCAGCAGTTTACACCCGAACACTGAAGCTTTCTTT
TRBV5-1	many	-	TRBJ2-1	CASSLAREIGNEQFF	TGCGCCAGCAGCTTGGCCAGGGAGATAGGGAATGAGCAGTTCTTC
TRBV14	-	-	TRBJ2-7	CASSRGNSFPSEQYF	TGTGCCAGCAGCCGAGGAAATAGTTTCCCTAGCGAGCAGTACTTC
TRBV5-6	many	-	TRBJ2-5	CASSQEPGRGQETQYF	TGTGCCAGCAGCCAAGAACCGGGACGGGGCCAAGAGACCCAGTACTTC
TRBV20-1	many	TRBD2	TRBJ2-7	CSATLAGGYEQYF	TGCAGTGCTACCCTAGCGGGAGGTTACGAGCAGTACTTC
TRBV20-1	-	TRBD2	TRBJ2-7	CSARRGTSVLNYEQYF	TGCAGTGCTAGAAGAGGGACTAGCGTTTTGAACTACGAGCAGTACTTC
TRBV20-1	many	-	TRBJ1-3	CSASPGNTIYF	TGCAGTGCTAGTCCAGGAAACACCATATATTTT
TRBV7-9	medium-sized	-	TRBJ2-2	CASRPGGSGELFF	TGTGCCAGCAGACCTGGCGGGTCCGGGGAGCTGTTTTTT
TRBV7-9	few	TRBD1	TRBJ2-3	CASSRPQGASDTQYF	TGTGCCAGCAGCCGCCCACAGGGGGCTTCAGATACGCAGTATTTT
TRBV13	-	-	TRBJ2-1	CASSLARWTAVSYNEQFF	TGTGCCAGCAGCCTGGCCCGTTGGACAGCGGTCTCCTACAATGAGCAGTTCTTC
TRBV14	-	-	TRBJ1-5	CASSQGRDQPQHF	TGTGCCAGCAGCCAAGGCAGAGATCAGCCCCAGCATTTT
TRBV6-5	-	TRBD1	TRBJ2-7	CASSYSTGGSYEQYF	TGTGCCAGCAGTTACTCGACAGGGGGTTCCTACGAGCAGTACTTC
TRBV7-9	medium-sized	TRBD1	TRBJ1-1	CASSLDADRVITEAFF	TGTGCCAGCAGCTTAGACGCAGACAGGGTTATAACTGAAGCTTTCTTT
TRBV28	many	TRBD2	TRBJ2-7	CASSLDGTSGNEQYF	TGTGCCAGCAGTTTAGATGGGACTAGCGGGAACGAGCAGTACTTC
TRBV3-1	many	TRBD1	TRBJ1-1	CASSTRRGTNAEAFF	TGTGCCAGCAGCACCCGCAGGGGGACGAATGCTGAAGCTTTCTTT
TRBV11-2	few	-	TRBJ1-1	CASSRAATITEAFF	TGTGCCAGCAGCCGCGCCGCCACTATCACTGAAGCTTTCTTT
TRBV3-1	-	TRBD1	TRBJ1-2	CASSQDASTGGGGYTF	TGTGCCAGCAGCCAAGATGCCTCAACAGGGGGAGGAGGCTACACCTTC
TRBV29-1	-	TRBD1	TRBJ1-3	CSVTGTGGNTIYF	TGCAGCGTTACCGGGACAGGGGGAAACACCATATATTTT
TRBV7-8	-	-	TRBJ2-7	CASSLEGSSYEQYF	TGTGCCAGCAGCTTAGAAGGCAGCTCCTACGAGCAGTACTTC
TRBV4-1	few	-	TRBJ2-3	CASSQEETIHTQYF	TGCGCCAGCAGCCAGGAAGAAACGATACATACGCAGTATTTT
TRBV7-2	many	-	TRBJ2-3	CASSFSRGATDTQYF	TGTGCCAGCAGCTTCTCACGGGGGGCCACTGATACGCAGTATTTT
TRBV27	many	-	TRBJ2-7	CASRGIAVTEQYF	TGTGCCAGCAGGGGTATTGCTGTTACTGAGCAGTACTTC
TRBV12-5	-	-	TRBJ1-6	CASGHGNSPLHF	TGTGCTAGTGGTCATGGGAATTCACCCCTCCACTTT
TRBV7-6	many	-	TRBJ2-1	CASSLGLGGLMVYNEQFF	TGTGCCAGCAGCTTAGGGCTGGGGGGACTCATGGTCTACAATGAGCAGTTCTTC
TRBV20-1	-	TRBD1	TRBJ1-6	CSARDPGQGAGSPLHF	TGCAGTGCTAGAGACCCGGGACAGGGGGCAGGTTCACCCCTCCACTTT
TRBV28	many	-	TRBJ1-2	CASSPGSFGSYGYTF	TGTGCCAGCAGTCCGGGTAGTTTTGGTAGCTATGGCTACACCTTC
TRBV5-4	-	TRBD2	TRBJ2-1	CASSRLAGGMSSYNEQFF	TGTGCCAGCAGTAGGCTAGCGGGAGGGATGAGCTCCTACAATGAGCAGTTCTTC
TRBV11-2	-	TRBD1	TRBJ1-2	CASSPDRTSTYGYTF	TGTGCCAGCAGCCCGGACAGGACTTCGACCTATGGCTACACCTTC
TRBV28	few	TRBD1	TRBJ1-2	CASSLWGTGTPAGYTF	TGTGCCAGCAGTTTATGGGGGACAGGAACACCGGCGGGCTACACCTTC